This T cell receptor (beta chain) was profiled in a study of technical replicates of blood from several donors. Per the germline V gene, CDR1 is SGHTA and CDR2 is FQGTGA. Trimming pared 4 bases from V and 1 base from J, leaving 7 bases between. CDR3 length: 13 amino acids. This clone was detected only once. This sample includes further DNA sequences coding for the same CDR3. Clones were read by immunoSEQ multiplex PCR, and TCRdb kept only the in-frame ones, dropping some. The sample shows some 48,000 clones, 90% to 97% of them seen only once. Sequenced material: T cells isolated from PBMCs. This receptor was taken from a human donor in good health. The J gene is TRBJ1-1, the V gene TRBV7-3; tentative D call: TRBD1 (5 bases). DNA for the CDR3: TGTGCCAGCAGCTCCACAGGGAACACTGAAGCTTTCTTT. This encodes CASSSTGNTEAFF. Using reference TRBV7-3 and TRBJ1-1 for the parts outside the CDR3, the full variable domain is GAGVSQTPSNKVTEKGKYVELRCDPISGHTALYWYRQSLGQGPEFLIYFQGTGAADDSGLPNDRFFAVRPEGSVSTLKIQRTERGDSAVYLCASSSTGNTEAFFGQGTRLTVV.